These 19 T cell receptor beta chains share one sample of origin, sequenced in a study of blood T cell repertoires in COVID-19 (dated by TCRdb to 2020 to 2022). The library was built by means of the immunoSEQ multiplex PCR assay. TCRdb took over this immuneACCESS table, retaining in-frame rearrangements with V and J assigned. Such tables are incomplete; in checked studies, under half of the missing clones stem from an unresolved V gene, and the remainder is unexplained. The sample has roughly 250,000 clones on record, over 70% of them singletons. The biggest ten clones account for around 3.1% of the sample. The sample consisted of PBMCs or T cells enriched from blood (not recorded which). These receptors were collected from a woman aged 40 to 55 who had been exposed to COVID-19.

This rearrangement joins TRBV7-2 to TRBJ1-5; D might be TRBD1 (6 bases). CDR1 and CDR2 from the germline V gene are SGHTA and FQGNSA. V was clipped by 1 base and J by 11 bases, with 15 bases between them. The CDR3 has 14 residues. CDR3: CASSLVAGERTQHF. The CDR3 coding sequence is TGTGCCAGCAGCTTAGTGGCAGGGGAAAGGACCCAGCATTTT.

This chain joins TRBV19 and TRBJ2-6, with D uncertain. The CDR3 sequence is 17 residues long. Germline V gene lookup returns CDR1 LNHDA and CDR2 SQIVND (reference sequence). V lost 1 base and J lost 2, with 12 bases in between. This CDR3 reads CASSIARANAGANVLTF. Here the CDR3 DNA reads TGTGCCAGTAGTATAGCCCGCGCAAATGCTGGGGCCAACGTCCTGACTTTC.

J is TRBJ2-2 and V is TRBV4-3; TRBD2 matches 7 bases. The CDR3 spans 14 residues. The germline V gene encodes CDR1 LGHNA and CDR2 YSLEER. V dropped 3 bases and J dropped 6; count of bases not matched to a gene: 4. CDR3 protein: CASSQLAGAGELFF. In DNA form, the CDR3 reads TGCGCCAGCAGCCAGTTGGCGGGAGCCGGGGAGCTGTTTTTT.

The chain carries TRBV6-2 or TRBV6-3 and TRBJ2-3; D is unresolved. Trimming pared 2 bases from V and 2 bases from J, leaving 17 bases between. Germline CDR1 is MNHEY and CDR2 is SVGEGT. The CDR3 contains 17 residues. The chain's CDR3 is CASSYSSSRPNTDTQYF. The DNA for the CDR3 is TGTGCCAGCAGTTACAGCAGTAGCCGCCCAAACACAGATACGCAGTATTTT.

The CDR3 reads CAIVEDRDNGYTF. In nucleotides, the CDR3 is TGTGCCATCGTCGAGGACAGAGATAATGGCTACACCTTC. The chain links TRBV10-3 to TRBJ1-2, with D maybe TRBD1 (6 bases). The germline CDR1 and CDR2 sequences are ENHRY and SYGVKD. V dropped 8 bases and J dropped 6 bases, with 16 bases sitting between them. The CDR3 is 13 residues long.

CDR3 sequence reads: CASSLVGGEAFF. The CDR3 DNA reads as TGTGCCAGCAGCTTAGTCGGGGGTGAAGCTTTCTTT. The chain has TRBV13 and TRBJ1-1; D may be TRBD1 (5 bases). The V end lost 1 base, the J end lost 7 bases, and 7 bases lay between the germline ends. Per the germline V gene, CDR1 is PRHDT and CDR2 is FYEKMQ (reference sequence). CDR3 length: 12 amino acids.

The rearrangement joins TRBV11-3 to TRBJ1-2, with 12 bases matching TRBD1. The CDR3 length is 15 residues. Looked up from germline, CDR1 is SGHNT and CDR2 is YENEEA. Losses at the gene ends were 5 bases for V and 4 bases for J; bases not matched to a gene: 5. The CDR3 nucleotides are TGTGCCAGCAGCGATGGGACAGGGGGCCTCTATGGCTACACCTTC. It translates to CASSDGTGGLYGYTF.

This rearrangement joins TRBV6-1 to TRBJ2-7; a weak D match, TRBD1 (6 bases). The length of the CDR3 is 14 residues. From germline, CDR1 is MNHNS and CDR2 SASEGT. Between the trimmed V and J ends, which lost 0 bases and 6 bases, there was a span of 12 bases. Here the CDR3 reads CASSEAYRESEQYF. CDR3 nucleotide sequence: TGTGCCAGCAGTGAAGCTTACAGGGAGTCCGAGCAGTACTTC.

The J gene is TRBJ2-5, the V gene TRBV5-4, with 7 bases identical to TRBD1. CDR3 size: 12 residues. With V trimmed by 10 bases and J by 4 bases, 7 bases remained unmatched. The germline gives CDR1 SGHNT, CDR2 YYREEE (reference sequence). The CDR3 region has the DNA TGTGCCTCTAAGGGGGCCTTAGAGACCCAGTACTTC. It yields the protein CASKGALETQYF.

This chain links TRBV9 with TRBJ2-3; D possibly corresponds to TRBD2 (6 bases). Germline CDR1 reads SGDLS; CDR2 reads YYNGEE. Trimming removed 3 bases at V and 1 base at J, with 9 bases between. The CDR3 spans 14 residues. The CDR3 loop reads CASSDGGRTDTQYF. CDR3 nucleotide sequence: TGTGCCAGCAGCGACGGGGGTCGCACAGATACGCAGTATTTT.

The CDR3 loop reads CASSLAGTGALYGYTF. CDR3 in DNA: TGCGCCAGCAGCTTGGCCGGGACAGGGGCCCTCTATGGCTACACCTTC. V is TRBV5-1 and J is TRBJ1-2; 10 bases align to TRBD1. The CDR3 is 16 residues long. Losses at the gene ends were 0 bases for V and 4 bases for J; bases not matched to a gene: 6. Germline CDR1 is SGHRS and CDR2 is YFSETQ.

The CDR3 region is CASTTPGAGVLDTQYF. The CDR3 region has the DNA TGTGCCAGCACCACGCCCGGGGCGGGAGTCCTAGATACGCAGTATTTT. The chain combines TRBV5-4 with TRBJ2-3; 7 positions match TRBD2. Looked up from germline, CDR1 is SGHNT and CDR2 is YYREEE (reference sequence). V was pared by 6 bases and J by 5 bases, with 15 bases of the junction left unmatched. CDR3 size: 16 residues.

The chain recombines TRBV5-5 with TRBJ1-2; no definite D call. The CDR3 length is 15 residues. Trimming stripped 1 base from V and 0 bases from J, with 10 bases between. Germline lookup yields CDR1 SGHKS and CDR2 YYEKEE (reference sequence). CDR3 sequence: CASSLSTTANYGYTF. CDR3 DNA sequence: TGTGCCAGCAGCTTGTCGACCACAGCTAACTATGGCTACACCTTC.

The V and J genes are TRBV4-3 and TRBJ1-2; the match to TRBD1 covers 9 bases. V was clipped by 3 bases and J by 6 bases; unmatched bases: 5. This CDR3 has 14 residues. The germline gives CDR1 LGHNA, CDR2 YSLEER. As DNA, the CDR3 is TGCGCCAGCAGCCACCTCGGACAGGGGAATGGCTACACCTTC. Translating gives CASSHLGQGNGYTF.

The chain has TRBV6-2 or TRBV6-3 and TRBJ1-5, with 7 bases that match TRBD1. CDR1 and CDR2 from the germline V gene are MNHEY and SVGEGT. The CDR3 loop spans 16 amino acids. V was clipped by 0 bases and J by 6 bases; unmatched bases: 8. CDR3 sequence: CASSYSGQLLGQPQHF. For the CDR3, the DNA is TGTGCCAGCAGTTACTCGGGACAGCTTTTGGGTCAGCCCCAGCATTTT.

DNA for the CDR3: TGTGCCAGCAGCTTAGTGTTTAGCGGGGTTAATCAGCCCCAGCATTTT. Its protein product is CASSLVFSGVNQPQHF. The genes are TRBV7-2 and TRBJ1-5; D is unclear. CDR1 and CDR2 (germline): SGHTA, FQGNSA. The CDR3 has 16 residues. Trimming cost V 1 base and J 4 bases, with 14 bases left between them.

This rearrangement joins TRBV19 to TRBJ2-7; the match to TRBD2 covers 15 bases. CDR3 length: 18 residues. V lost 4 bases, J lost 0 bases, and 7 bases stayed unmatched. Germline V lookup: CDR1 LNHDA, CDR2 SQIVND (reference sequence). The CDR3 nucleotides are TGTGCCAGTAGTAAGGGACTAGCGGGGGGCTTCAGCTCCTACGAGCAGTACTTC. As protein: CASSKGLAGGFSSYEQYF.

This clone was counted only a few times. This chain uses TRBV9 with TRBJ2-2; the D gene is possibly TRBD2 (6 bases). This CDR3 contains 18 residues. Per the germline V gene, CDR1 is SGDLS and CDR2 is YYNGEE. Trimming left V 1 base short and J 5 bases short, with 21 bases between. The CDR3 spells CASSVRLAGGVVTGELFF. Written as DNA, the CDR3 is TGTGCCAGCAGCGTACGTCTAGCTGGCGGGGTGGTAACCGGGGAGCTGTTTTTT.

The CDR3 DNA reads TGTGCCAGCAGCTTCGGGGGGGCTGAAGGCTACACCTTC. This sequence encodes CASSFGGAEGYTF. V gene TRBV7-2 combines with J gene TRBJ1-2; D is possibly TRBD1 (6 bases). Deletions cut 3 bases from V and 8 bases from J, with 13 bases between. The CDR3 is made up of 13 amino acids. Germline CDR1 reads SGHTA; CDR2 reads FQGNSA.